This entry lists 9 T cell receptor beta chains sequenced from one sample in a study of T-cell memory formation after mild COVID-19. TCRdb reprocessed the 5' RACE reads via MiXCR and lists one record per CDR3 protein. The table has around 55,000 distinct CDR3 sequences, over 7.5% seen once. The sample consisted of PBMCs or a T cell subset sorted from them (not recorded which). The receptors were gathered from a man younger than 35 who had mild COVID-19 (a few samples of this study predate the infection). Cell type and time point are not known.

This chain joins TRBV7-2 and TRBJ2-1; D is possibly TRBD1 (5 bases). V was cut by 5 bases and J by 1 base, with 12 bases left in between. Germline CDR1 SGHTA, CDR2 FQGNSA. The CDR3 has 15 amino acids. CDR3 amino acids: CASSPQGWSYNEQFF. CDR3 bases: TGTGCCAGCAGCCCCCAGGGTTGGTCCTACAATGAGCAGTTCTTC.

This clonotype has ten or more counts. The rearrangement uses TRBV19 and TRBJ2-3; TRBD1 matches 8 bases. The V gene end was trimmed by 8 bases and the J gene end by 4 bases; junction bases not matched to a gene: 5. Per the germline V gene, CDR1 is LNHDA and CDR2 is SQIVND (reference sequence). CDR3 size: 13 residues. CDR3 coding DNA: TGTGCCAGTCGACAGGGGCCCTCAGATACGCAGTATTTT. Its translation is CASRQGPSDTQYF.

The chain is built from TRBV7-9 and TRBJ2-3; 11 bases line up with TRBD2. Germline CDR1 reads SEHNR; CDR2 reads FQNEAQ (reference sequence). Trimming cost V 6 bases and J 6 bases; bases outside gene matches: 8. This CDR3 is 15 amino acids long. The CDR3 DNA reads TGTGCCAGCAGTCTTACTAGCGGGGGAGTTGATACGCAGTATTTT. The encoded protein is CASSLTSGGVDTQYF.

The sample holds a few counts of this clonotype. The chain links TRBV11-2 to TRBJ2-3, with D unresolved. Between the trimmed V and J ends, which lost 0 bases and 4 bases, there was a span of 8 bases. The length of the CDR3 is 14 residues. Per germline, CDR1 SGHAT and CDR2 FQNNGV. CDR3 sequence: CASSLDPGADTQYF. The CDR3 coding sequence is TGTGCCAGCAGCTTAGATCCAGGAGCAGATACGCAGTATTTT.

This clonotype was recorded a few times. The genes are TRBV3-1 and TRBJ2-3; D is perhaps TRBD1 (5 bases). Germline V gene data show CDR1 as LGHDT and CDR2 as YNNKEL (reference sequence). Trimming took off 8 bases at V and 0 bases at J, with 12 bases between the two ends. The CDR3 contains 14 residues. Here the CDR3 reads CASGWAGSTDTQYF. The CDR3 coding sequence is TGTGCCAGCGGGTGGGCAGGGAGCACAGATACGCAGTATTTT.

This clonotype appeared a few times. The rearrangement links TRBV7-2 to TRBJ2-3, with 10 bases that match TRBD1. Germline V gene data show CDR1 as SGHTA and CDR2 as FQGNSA. Trimming removed 1 base from V and 0 bases from J; junction bases left unmatched: 4. The CDR3 consists of 17 residues. The CDR3 nucleotides are TGTGCCAGCAGCTTAGTTGGGGGACAGGGGAGCACAGATACGCAGTATTTT. It encodes CASSLVGGQGSTDTQYF.

This clonotype was counted a single time. One base away lies a much larger clone, so this may be a sequencing read error. The chain combines TRBV20-1 with TRBJ2-1, with D unresolved. The V gene's germline CDR1 is DFQATT and CDR2 SNEGSKA (reference sequence). The V end was cut by 1 base, the J end by 1 base, with 8 bases between. The CDR3 totals 14 residues. CDR3 sequence (DNA): TGCAGTGCTAGAGCGTGGAATTCCTACAATGAGCAGTTCTTC. Translated, it gives CSARAWNSYNEQFF.

This clonotype was detected only a few times. V gene TRBV19 combines with J gene TRBJ2-6; TRBD1 aligns across 8 bases. Germline assignment: CDR1 LNHDA and CDR2 SQIVND (reference sequence). With 5 bases clipped from V and 3 bases from J, the junction kept 6 bases outside the gene matches. This CDR3 contains 16 residues. DNA for the CDR3: TGTGCCAGTAGTCGTCAGGGGGCCGGTGGGGCCAACGTCCTGACTTTC. Its protein is CASSRQGAGGANVLTF. The variable domain in full, with the rest retrieved from reference TRBV19 and TRBJ2-6, is DGGITQSPKYLFRKEGQNVTLSCEQNLNHDAMYWYRQDPGQGLRLIYYSQIVNDFQKGDIAEGYSVSREKKESFPLTVTSAQKNPTAFYLCASSRQGAGGANVLTFGAGSRLTVL.

The chain has TRBV20-1 and TRBJ1-5, with D uncertain. The CDR3 sequence is 14 residues long. Trimming cost V 0 bases and J 2 bases, with 8 bases left between them. The germline V gene has CDR1 DFQATT and CDR2 SNEGSKA (reference sequence). CDR3 loop: CSARDRKGNQPQHF. The CDR3, as DNA: TGCAGTGCTAGAGATAGAAAGGGCAATCAGCCCCAGCATTTT.